The present entry profiles one TCR beta chain with its context. Its antigen has not been determined. Qualities for individual bases were not recorded, and no much larger clone is one base off. This sample was included in a study of identifying expanded T cells in peripheral blood (dated by TCRdb to the late 2010s). With regard to the full study: Four technical replicates, made by sequencing separate aliquots from the same pool of genomic DNA, were compared pairwise. The paper as a whole reports these results and caveats: The beta-binomial model significantly reduced the number of clones called differentially abundant and the false-positive rate across all healthy-donor time intervals. About 1.2 differentially abundant clones were flagged by the binomial model between technical replicates, whereas about 16.4 and 19 were flagged over approximately two weeks and four weeks, respectively. Variance in clone template counts between roughly 2-week samples significantly increased with total template count across all healthy donors. The authors expected that biological variance in healthy repertoires might rise further over much longer intervals, such as months to years.

No immune events, such as infections, were documented for the healthy donors during the collection period. Healthy-donor blood repertoires served as a training cohort to calibrate time-dependent variance in a beta-binomial model of T-cell clone differential abundance. The training cohort included around 10 healthy donors, of whom 3 were female and 7 were male. Donor ages ranged from about 29 to 70 years, with an average of around 45 years. Obtained from a commercial supplier, whole blood was collected from each healthy donor at three time points set two to three weeks apart. For immunosequencing, genomic DNA was extracted from unsorted whole blood. Its CDR3 holds 16 amino acids, cysteine through phenylalanine. Only the CDR3 part of the read is kept: 48 bases, read in frame from the first base. Clipping removes 1 base from V and 4 bases from J, with 8 as the unmatched junction base count. For CDR1 and CDR2, the germline V gene lists SGHDT and YYEEEE.

TCRbeta CDR3 regions were profiled by bias-controlled multiplex PCR amplification of genomic DNA with the immunoSEQ Assay. The authors' pipeline ran thus. The absolute abundance of each unique TCRbeta CDR3 region was quantified after sequences were collapsed and filtered. Two models were used to test differential abundance: a binomial model (Fisher-equivalent) and a beta-binomial model that adds time-dependent variance fitted from healthy donors. Clones with fewer than 5 combined templates were excluded, and clones with Benjamini-Hochberg FDR below 0.01 were called differentially abundant. The form v = (b*log(k)+a)^2 was used to model beta-binomial variance as a function of total template count across the two samples. The immuneACCESS repertoire file appears here via TCRdb, limited to in-frame rearrangements. These files lack a portion of the clones; in checked studies, under half of the deficit traces to unresolved V genes, and the cause of the others is not known. V, J and clone size reflect that table, while D and trimming were determined from the DNA. Present in this sample are more than 95,000 clones, about 80% of which were seen just once. The ten top clones hold less than 4% of the sample.

This receptor was taken from a person aged 18 to 75 in good health. The V and J genes are TRBV5-6 and TRBJ1-1, with 9 junctional bases fitting TRBD1. Source material: blood. The nucleotides read TGTGCCAGCAGCTTGACGGACAGGGGTGTAGGCACTGAAGCTTTCTTT. This gives the protein CASSLTDRGVGTEAFF.